This T cell receptor beta chain is drawn from a study of shared T cell receptors in the human thymus. Germline values: CDR1 MNHEY, CDR2 SVGAGI. V gave up 0 bases and J gave up 7 bases; unmatched junction bases: 2. This CDR3 is 13 amino acids long. Assay: immunoSEQ multiplex PCR; the TCRdb copy retains only in-frame clones and omits some. The table includes hundreds of thousands of clones, 85% to 90% detected once. Separately, the same data were catalogued under a study of human thymus T cells.

The chain joins TRBV6-5 to TRBJ2-5; 7 nucleotides match TRBD1. The sequence was collected from a boy under three years old with a congenital heart defect. The sequencing sample was made of thymocytes. This chain's CDR3 is CASSYSNRGTQYF. The CDR3 bases are TGTGCCAGCAGTTACTCGAACAGGGGGACCCAGTACTTC.